One and the same sample provided the 18 T cell receptor beta chains below, sequenced in a study of shared clonotypes between healthy human individuals. The assay was immunoSEQ multiplex PCR, and TCRdb's table has in-frame clones only and misses some. The sample comprises around 2.5 million clones, roughly 93% of which are singletons, and about 0.38% rests with the top ten. Sequenced material: naive CD4+ T cells from PBMCs. Specified subset: CD45RA+ positively selected. The receptors derive from a man younger than 35 in good health. Some clones in this sample may be carry-over from other donors' samples.

This rearrangement joins TRBV28 to TRBJ1-5, with D tentatively TRBD1 (6 bases). V was pared by 2 bases and J by 5 bases, with 10 bases between. The CDR3 is 14 amino acids. Germline assignment: CDR1 MDHEN and CDR2 SYDVKM. CDR3 amino acids: CASSLGQFHQPQHF. The CDR3, as DNA: TGTGCCAGCAGTTTAGGACAGTTTCATCAGCCCCAGCATTTT.

The rearrangement joins TRBV5-1 to TRBJ1-2; 11 nucleotides agree with TRBD1. Trimming cost V 4 bases and J 8 bases; bases outside gene matches: 10. Germline CDR1 is SGHRS and CDR2 is YFSETQ. CDR3 length equals 15 residues. The CDR3 is CASSLTGTGGLGYTF. As DNA, the CDR3 is TGCGCCAGCAGCCTAACCGGGACAGGGGGTTTGGGCTACACCTTC.

V usage is TRBV19 and J usage is TRBJ2-3; D perhaps matches TRBD1 (6 bases). This CDR3 has 16 residues. With 9 bases removed from V and 0 bases from J, the gap between germline ends came to 19 bases. From germline, CDR1 is LNHDA and CDR2 SQIVND (reference sequence). The DNA for the CDR3 is TGTGCCAGCCAGCGATCTGGACAGTTTAGCACAGATACGCAGTATTTT. It translates to CASQRSGQFSTDTQYF.

The count of this clone is one. V usage is TRBV29-1 and J usage is TRBJ2-3, with D possibly called TRBD1 or TRBD2 (6 bases each). The CDR3 runs 12 residues. Germline values: CDR1 SQVTM, CDR2 ANQGSEA. Trimming pared 7 bases from V and 4 bases from J, leaving 12 bases between. In DNA form, the CDR3 reads TGCAGCGCAAGAGGGGGGTCAGATACGCAGTATTTT. Amino acid sequence: CSARGGSDTQYF.

The chain has TRBV7-9 and TRBJ2-6, with 12 bases aligning to TRBD1. CDR1 SEHNR and CDR2 FQNEAQ come from the germline V gene (reference sequence). With 0 bases clipped from V and 0 bases from J, the junction kept 3 bases outside the gene matches. The CDR3 consists of 19 residues. This CDR3 is CASSLAPGQGASGANVLTF. CDR3 coding DNA: TGTGCCAGCAGCTTAGCACCGGGACAGGGGGCCTCTGGGGCCAACGTCCTGACTTTC.

Turning to this clone: Other DNA sequences of this sample code for an identical CDR3. This chain uses TRBV18 with TRBJ2-7; TRBD1 is a possible D gene (6 bases). CDR3 length: 13 amino acids. V shed 2 bases and J shed 7 bases, with 12 bases lying between them. Germline lookup yields CDR1 KGHSH and CDR2 LQKENI. The CDR3: CASSPGGAGEQYF. The CDR3 DNA reads as TGTGCCAGCTCACCAGGGGGCGCGGGTGAGCAGTACTTC.

A remark on this clone: Distinct nucleotide sequences in the sample also encode this CDR3. V is TRBV18 and J is TRBJ1-5; D is unclear. The CDR3 is 13 residues long. V shed 5 bases and J shed 2 bases, with 7 bases lying between them. Germline V CDR1 and CDR2: KGHSH, LQKENI. This CDR3 reads CASSEGGNQPQHF. The CDR3 DNA reads as TGTGCCAGCTCAGAAGGAGGCAATCAGCCCCAGCATTTT.

The genes are TRBV2 and TRBJ1-5; 9 bases fit TRBD1. In germline, CDR1 is SNHLY, CDR2 FYNNEI. This CDR3 comprises 13 residues. The trim removed 5 bases at V and 7 bases at J, leaving 3 bases unmatched. The CDR3 coding sequence is TGTGCCAGCAGTCGGACAGGGGTCCAGCCCCAGCATTTT. Its protein is CASSRTGVQPQHF. Combining the CDR3 with reference TRBV2 and TRBJ1-5 gives the whole variable domain EPEVTQTPSHQVTQMGQEVILRCVPISNHLYFYWYRQILGQKVEFLVSFYNNEISEKSEIFDDQFSVERPDGSNFTLKIRSTKLEDSAMYFCASSRTGVQPQHFGDGTRLSIL.

CDR3 protein: CASSFGGRVDSEQYF. CDR3 DNA: TGTGCCAGCAGCTTCGGGGGGCGCGTTGATTCCGAGCAGTACTTC. The chain carries TRBV5-6 and TRBJ2-7; TRBD2 is a possible D gene (7 bases). The length of the CDR3 is 15 residues. Germline CDR1 is SGHDT and CDR2 is YYEEEE. Trimming pared 2 bases from V and 6 bases from J, leaving 18 bases between.

Worth noting for this clone: Other nucleotide sequences in the sample specify the same CDR3. The chain's CDR3 is CASSPSTLTYEQYF. The CDR3 bases are TGTGCCAGCAGTCCCTCGACACTGACCTACGAGCAGTACTTC. The chain is built from TRBV28 and TRBJ2-7; unclear D gene. There are 14 residues in the CDR3. The V end was cut by 5 bases, the J end by 2 bases, with 13 bases between. Germline V gene sequence: CDR1 MDHEN, CDR2 SYDVKM.

The chain recombines TRBV18 with TRBJ1-2; 7 positions agree with TRBD1. V lost 6 bases to trimming and J lost 0 bases; unmatched junction nucleotides: 13. The germline V gene encodes CDR1 KGHSH and CDR2 LQKENI. The CDR3 loop spans 17 amino acids. In nucleotides, the CDR3 is TGTGCCAGCTCGCCGCGGACAGGCGCAAACCCTAACTATGGCTACACCTTC. It yields the protein CASSPRTGANPNYGYTF.

V gene TRBV6-1 combines with J gene TRBJ1-5; TRBD1 is a possible D gene (6 bases). The CDR3 has 13 residues. V was clipped by 7 bases and J by 2 bases, with 9 bases between them. Germline V lookup: CDR1 MNHNS, CDR2 SASEGT. The CDR3 DNA follows: TGTGCCAGCACGCCAGGGGGCAATCAGCCCCAGCATTTT. Translation gives CASTPGGNQPQHF.

The V gene is TRBV18, the J gene TRBJ2-7; 11 nucleotides agree with TRBD1. This CDR3 contains 15 residues. Trimming removed 3 bases from V and 6 bases from J; junction bases left unmatched: 7. The germline V gene has CDR1 KGHSH and CDR2 LQKENI. The CDR3 DNA sequence: TGTGCCAGCTCACCCGACGGACAGGGGGCTGGCGAGCAGTACTTC. It encodes CASSPDGQGAGEQYF.

As for this clone: The sample contains more than one DNA sequence encoding this CDR3. The chain recombines TRBV2 with TRBJ2-3; TRBD2 is a possible D gene (5 bases). V lost 4 bases, J lost 0 bases, and 8 bases lay in between. CDR1 and CDR2 from the germline V gene are SNHLY and FYNNEI. The CDR3 length is 14 residues. The CDR3: CASSAGLSTDTQYF. The CDR3, as DNA: TGTGCCAGCAGTGCCGGACTGAGCACAGATACGCAGTATTTT.

The chain combines TRBV5-4 with TRBJ2-1; 8 nucleotides agree with TRBD2. This CDR3 contains 16 residues. With V trimmed by 4 bases and J by 4 bases, 10 bases remained unmatched. CDR1 is SGHNT and CDR2 is YYREEE in the germline V gene (reference sequence). The CDR3 is CASSGKREGGYNEQFF. The CDR3 DNA reads as TGTGCCAGCAGCGGAAAACGGGAGGGCGGATACAATGAGCAGTTCTTC. The full variable domain, its missing parts supplied by reference TRBV5-4 and TRBJ2-1, is ETGVTQSPTHLIKTRGQQVTLRCSSQSGHNTVSWYQQALGQGPQFIFQYYREEENGRGNFPPRFSGLQFPNYSSELNVNALELDDSALYLCASSGKREGGYNEQFFGPGTRLTVL.

This clone was counted once. This CDR3 is also generated by other DNA sequences in the sample. The chain employs TRBV18 and TRBJ1-5, with D possibly matching TRBD1 (6 bases). Trimming removed 6 bases at V and 7 bases at J, with 16 bases between. CDR1 is KGHSH, CDR2 LQKENI, per germline. The CDR3 is 14 residues long. The CDR3 DNA follows: TGTGCCAGCTCTCCTAGCGGGGGCGGCCAGCCCCAGCATTTT. Protein: CASSPSGGGQPQHF.

As concerns this clone: Other DNA sequences in the same sample also yield this CDR3. The V and J genes are TRBV5-4 and TRBJ2-7, with 11 bases lining up with TRBD2. Germline V lookup: CDR1 SGHNT, CDR2 YYREEE (reference sequence). V gave up 1 base and J gave up 3 bases; unmatched junction bases: 3. This CDR3 region has 15 residues. The CDR3 loop reads CASSLPGLADYEQYF. CDR3 bases: TGTGCCAGCAGCTTGCCGGGACTAGCGGACTACGAGCAGTACTTC.

This chain uses TRBV7-3 with TRBJ2-7; possible D gene TRBD2, 5 bases. CDR1 SGHTA and CDR2 FQGTGA come from the germline V gene. The CDR3 loop spans 14 amino acids. V shed 2 bases and J shed 1 base, with 9 bases lying between them. CDR3 in amino acids: CASSLLPGSYEQYF. The CDR3 DNA reads as TGTGCCAGCAGCTTACTTCCGGGGTCCTACGAGCAGTACTTC.